This is a list of T cell receptor beta chains from one sample in a study of T cells after yellow fever vaccination. TCRdb passed the 5' RACE reads through MiXCR, listing each CDR3 protein once. The repertoire holds 400,000 to 450,000 distinct CDR3 sequences, with 18% as singletons. The sequencing used PBMCs, collected before the yellow fever booster vaccination. These receptor sequences come from a man between 18 and 35 years old who received the YFV17D yellow fever vaccine. Each CDR3 is given with its conserved first and last residue. D genes are given only for firm matches. Size is stated for part of the rows, as once, few or many counts, or as a class when the clone is expanded.

clone size	V gene	D gene	J gene	CDR3 DNA	CDR3 protein
few	TRBV24-1	TRBD1	TRBJ2-5	TGTGCCACCAGTGACAGGGGGCAAGAGACCCAGTACTTC	CATSDRGQETQYF
many	TRBV20-1	-	TRBJ1-3	TGCAGTGCTCTGAGGGGACGGGGGACATCTGGAAACACCATATATTTT	CSALRGRGTSGNTIYF
few	TRBV3-1	TRBD1	TRBJ1-2	TGTGCCAGCAGCCTCCGGACAGGGGGTTACACCTTC	CASSLRTGGYTF
-	TRBV18	TRBD1	TRBJ1-4	TGTGCCAGCTCACGACAGGGACGGGACGAAGTCCTGTTTTTT	CASSRQGRDEVLFF
-	TRBV20-1	TRBD1	TRBJ2-6	TGCAGTGCTAGTATAAGGGGGCGGGCTGGGGCCAACGTCCTGACTTTC	CSASIRGRAGANVLTF
-	TRBV11-2	-	TRBJ1-5	TGTGCCAGCAGTCTTGGGGGAATGCAGCCCCAGCATTTT	CASSLGGMQPQHF
-	TRBV29-1	-	TRBJ1-5	TGCAGCGGACTATATTTGGGGCGCCAGCATTTT	CSGLYLGRQHF
many	TRBV27	TRBD2	TRBJ2-2	TGTGCCAGCAGTCCGAGCGGGGGGGTGAACACCGGGGAGCTGTTTTTT	CASSPSGGVNTGELFF
-	TRBV20-1	TRBD1	TRBJ2-2	TGCAGTGCTAGAGGACCGGGACAGCCGGGCAAAAACCGGGAGCTGTTTTTT	CSARGPGQPGKNRELFF
few	TRBV6-5	TRBD2	TRBJ2-3	TGTGCCAGCAGTCGACTAGCGGGGGGGCCCACGCAGTATTTT	CASSRLAGGPTQYF
-	TRBV4-1	TRBD2	TRBJ2-3	TGCGCCAGCAGCCAAGATGGAGGTAGCGGGGGAAGGGATACGCAGTATTTT	CASSQDGGSGGRDTQYF
-	TRBV20-1	-	TRBJ2-7	TGCAGTGTCTTAGGATCCGCATACGAGCAGTACTTC	CSVLGSAYEQYF
few	TRBV5-1	TRBD2	TRBJ2-3	TGCGCCAGCGCCTCCCCACCCGAGACTAGCGGTTTCACAGATACGCAGTATTTT	CASASPPETSGFTDTQYF
-	TRBV5-1	TRBD2	TRBJ2-4	TGCGCCAGCAGCTTGGACCTAGCGGGAAACATTCAGTACTTC	CASSLDLAGNIQYF
-	TRBV27	-	TRBJ1-1	TGTGCCAGCGCACACCGCATGAACACTGAAGCTTTCTTT	CASAHRMNTEAFF
-	TRBV7-3	TRBD2	TRBJ2-3	TGTGCCAGCAGCTACCGCTCACGGGGAGGCGGGGGGCTCCAGTATTTT	CASSYRSRGGGGLQYF
many	TRBV20-1	TRBD2	TRBJ2-1	TGCAGTGCTACCCAAGTGCGCGGGGGGCCCGGATACAATGAGCAGTTCTTC	CSATQVRGGPGYNEQFF
few	TRBV6-6	-	TRBJ1-2	TGTGCCAGCAGTTACACGACATTTAACTATGGCTACACCTTC	CASSYTTFNYGYTF
few	TRBV5-1	-	TRBJ2-7	TGCGCCAGCAAGGGGGAGTACGAGCAGTACTTC	CASKGEYEQYF
-	TRBV7-2	TRBD2	TRBJ2-7	TGTGCCAGCAGCCGTGAAGCGGGGAACTCCTACGAGCAGTACTTC	CASSREAGNSYEQYF
-	TRBV4-1	-	TRBJ2-3	TGCGCCAGCAGCCAAGATCAAGCGGCGGTAGATACGCAGTATTTT	CASSQDQAAVDTQYF
-	TRBV20-1	TRBD2	TRBJ2-5	TGCAGTGCCTCCCCGGGACTAGCGGGGCAAGAGACCCAGTACTTC	CSASPGLAGQETQYF
-	TRBV7-9	TRBD2	TRBJ2-3	TGTGCCAGCAGCCTAACACGGACTAGCGGCGGAGCTAGCACAGATACGCAGTATTTT	CASSLTRTSGGASTDTQYF
-	TRBV5-1	TRBD1	TRBJ2-2	TGCGCCACCAGGCCGGCCCGGACAGGCCGCGGGGAGCTGTTTTTT	CATRPARTGRGELFF
-	TRBV27	-	TRBJ1-1	TGTGCCAGCAGGGGGAGGGGGGTTGTTTGGACTGAAGCTTTCTTT	CASRGRGVVWTEAFF
-	TRBV18	-	TRBJ1-6	TGTGCCAGCTCACCACCTTCGAGGCCGGGAGGTTCACCCCTCCACTTT	CASSPPSRPGGSPLHF
few	TRBV7-9	-	TRBJ1-4	TGTGCCAGCAGCAGGCAGGAATTCGTCGGAAAACTGTTTTTT	CASSRQEFVGKLFF
-	TRBV30	TRBD1	TRBJ2-1	TGTGCCTGGAGTTCCGAGACAGGGGGCTCCTACAATGAGCAGTTCTTC	CAWSSETGGSYNEQFF
few	TRBV20-1	TRBD2	TRBJ2-3	TGCAGTGCAGGAGCGGGGGGCACAGATACGCAGTATTTT	CSAGAGGTDTQYF
few	TRBV20-1	-	TRBJ1-5	TGCAGTGCTAGGAGATTAGATCAGCCCCAGCATTTT	CSARRLDQPQHF
-	TRBV20-1	-	TRBJ1-2	TGCAGTGCTAGGACAGGCTATGGCTACACCTTC	CSARTGYGYTF
many	TRBV30	-	TRBJ2-5	TGTGCCTGGAGTGTACAGGGTGAGACCCAGTACTTC	CAWSVQGETQYF
few	TRBV20-1	-	TRBJ2-2	TGCAGTGCTTCCAGACAGAACACCGGGGAGCTGTTTTTT	CSASRQNTGELFF
-	TRBV6-5	-	TRBJ2-2	TGTGCCAGCAGTCGCATCGCGAGGGGGTCGGGCACCGGGGAGCTGTTTTTT	CASSRIARGSGTGELFF
many	TRBV25-1	-	TRBJ1-2	TGTGCCAGCAGTGAATATGCCGGGGGCCGTGGCTACACCTTC	CASSEYAGGRGYTF
few	TRBV24-1	TRBD1	TRBJ1-2	TGTGCCACCAGTGATTGGGGACAGCCCTACACCTTC	CATSDWGQPYTF
few	TRBV12-3/TRBV12-4	TRBD1	TRBJ2-5	TGTGCCAGCAGTTTCGGGACAGCAAAAGAGACCCAGTACTTC	CASSFGTAKETQYF
-	TRBV2	-	TRBJ1-1	TGTGCCAGCAGATATTCGGGACAAATAAACACTGAAGCTTTCTTT	CASRYSGQINTEAFF
-	TRBV5-5	-	TRBJ2-7	TGTGCCAGCAGCTTGGGGCAGACGGGCTCCTACGAGCAGTACTTC	CASSLGQTGSYEQYF
once	TRBV18	TRBD1	TRBJ1-2	TGTGCCAGCTCACCCGGAGACAGGGTCTATGGCTACACCTTC	CASSPGDRVYGYTF
few	TRBV12-3/TRBV12-4	-	TRBJ2-2	TGTGCCAGCAGTTTGCTCCGGGACCTTGACACCGGGGAGCTGTTTTTT	CASSLLRDLDTGELFF
few	TRBV5-1	-	TRBJ2-5	TGCGCCAGCAGCAACCTGGGCAGGGAAGAGACCCAGTACTTC	CASSNLGREETQYF
-	TRBV29-1	TRBD1	TRBJ2-6	TGCAGCGCCGGGGACAGGGCCTCTGGGGCCAACGTCCTGACTTTC	CSAGDRASGANVLTF
few	TRBV10-3	-	TRBJ1-2	TGTGCCGCAAACCAGCAGGGTGACTATGGCTACACCTTC	CAANQQGDYGYTF
-	TRBV5-1	TRBD1	TRBJ2-3	TGCGCCAGCAGCTTGGCAGCCGGACAGGGGGCCGCAGATACGCAGTATTTT	CASSLAAGQGAADTQYF
-	TRBV27	TRBD1	TRBJ2-7	TGTGCCAGCAGTTTCTTACAGGGGGAGAGCTCCTACGAGCAGTACTTC	CASSFLQGESSYEQYF
few	TRBV6-6	-	TRBJ2-1	TGTGCCAGCAGTTACTCGTTTTCTAACAATGAGCAGTTCTTC	CASSYSFSNNEQFF
few	TRBV7-2	-	TRBJ2-3	TGTGCCAGCAGCTTAGTCGAATTGGGACTGGCTAGCACAGATACGCAGTATTTT	CASSLVELGLASTDTQYF
few	TRBV20-1	TRBD2	TRBJ2-7	TGCAGTGTAACAGCGGGGCCATCCTACGAGCAGTACTTC	CSVTAGPSYEQYF
few	TRBV6-4	-	TRBJ2-1	TGTGCCAGCAGTGCTCAGGGGCATCAGTTCTTC	CASSAQGHQFF
few	TRBV5-1	TRBD1	TRBJ1-1	TGCGCCAGCAGCTTGGGACAGGGGGCTGGCGACAGGGCTTTCTTT	CASSLGQGAGDRAFF
-	TRBV9	-	TRBJ1-2	TGTGCCAGCAGCGTAGCTACGGCCCGGGCGGATGGCTACACCTTC	CASSVATARADGYTF